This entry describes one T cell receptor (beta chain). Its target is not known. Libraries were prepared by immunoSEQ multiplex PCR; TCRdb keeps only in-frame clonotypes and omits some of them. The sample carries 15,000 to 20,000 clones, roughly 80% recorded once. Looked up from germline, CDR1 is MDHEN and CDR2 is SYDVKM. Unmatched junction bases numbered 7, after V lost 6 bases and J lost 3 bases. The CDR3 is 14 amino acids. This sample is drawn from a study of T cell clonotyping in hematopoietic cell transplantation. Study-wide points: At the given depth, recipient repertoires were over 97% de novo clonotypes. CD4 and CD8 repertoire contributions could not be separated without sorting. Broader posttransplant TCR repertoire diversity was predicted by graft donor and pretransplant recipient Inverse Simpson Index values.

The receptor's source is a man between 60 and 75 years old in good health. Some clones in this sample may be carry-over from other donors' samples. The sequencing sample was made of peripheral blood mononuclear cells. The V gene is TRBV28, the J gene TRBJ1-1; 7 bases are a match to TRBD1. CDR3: CASSPGGSHTEAFF. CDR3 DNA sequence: TGTGCCAGCAGCCCAGGGGGGTCCCACACTGAAGCTTTCTTT.